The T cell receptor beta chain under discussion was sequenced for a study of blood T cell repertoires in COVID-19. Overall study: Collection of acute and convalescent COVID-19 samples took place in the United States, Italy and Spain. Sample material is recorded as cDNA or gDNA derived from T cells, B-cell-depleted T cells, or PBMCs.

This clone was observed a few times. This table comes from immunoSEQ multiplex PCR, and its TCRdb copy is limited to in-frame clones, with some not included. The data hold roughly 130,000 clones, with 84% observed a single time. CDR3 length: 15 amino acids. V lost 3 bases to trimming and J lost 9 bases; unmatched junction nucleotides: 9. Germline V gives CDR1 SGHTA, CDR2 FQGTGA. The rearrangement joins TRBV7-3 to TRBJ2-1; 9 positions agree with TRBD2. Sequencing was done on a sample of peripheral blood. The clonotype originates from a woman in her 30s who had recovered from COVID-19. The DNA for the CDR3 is TGTGCCAGCAGCTTTGGTCTAGCGGGGAGTAGTGAGCAGTTCTTC. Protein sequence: CASSFGLAGSSEQFF.